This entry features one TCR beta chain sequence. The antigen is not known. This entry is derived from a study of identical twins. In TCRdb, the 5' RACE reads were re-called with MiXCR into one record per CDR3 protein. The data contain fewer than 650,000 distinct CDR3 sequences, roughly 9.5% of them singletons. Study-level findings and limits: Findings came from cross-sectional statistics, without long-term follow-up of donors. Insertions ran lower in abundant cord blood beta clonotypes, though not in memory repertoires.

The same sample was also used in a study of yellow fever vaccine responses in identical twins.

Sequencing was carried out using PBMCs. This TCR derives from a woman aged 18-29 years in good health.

CDR3 nucleotides: TGTGCCAGCAGTGTGGAAGCTAGGGATGAGCAGTTCTTC. Protein sequence: CASSVEARDEQFF. This chain connects TRBV2 to TRBJ2-1; D is undetermined. Trimming cost V 4 bases and J 8 bases, with 12 bases left between them. The germline V gene encodes CDR1 SNHLY and CDR2 FYNNEI. The CDR3 has 13 residues.